A single sample gave rise to the 18 T cell receptor beta chains below, sequenced in a study of CD8+ T cells in alopecia areata. As for treatment: oral pan-JAK inhibitor, 5-10 mg twice daily. TCR sequencing used cDNA made by reverse transcription of extracted RNA. Generated by immunoSEQ multiplex PCR, the TCRdb table keeps only in-frame clones and is missing some. The sample yields approximately 280,000 clones, 58% seen once. Here the sequenced sample was CD4+ T cells sorted from blood, taken at week 24, from a patient treated with tofacitinib. These receptors originate from a human donor with alopecia areata.

The CDR3 is CAASFQGGYNEQFF. The CDR3 DNA reads as TGTGCAGCCTCGTTTCAGGGGGGTTACAATGAGCAGTTCTTC. The gene calls are TRBV19 and TRBJ2-1; D is possibly TRBD1 (7 bases). This CDR3 contains 14 residues. Germline lookup yields CDR1 LNHDA and CDR2 SQIVND (reference sequence).

A single count supports this clone. V and J are TRBV11-3 and TRBJ1-1; D ambiguous. Trimming removed 5 bases at V and 5 bases at J, with 12 bases between. This CDR3 has 13 residues. Germline V gene data show CDR1 as SGHNT and CDR2 as YENEEA. The CDR3 coding sequence is TGTGCCAGCAGCCCCTCTGGGAATACTGAAGCTTTCTTT. This sequence encodes CASSPSGNTEAFF.

This clone was observed a few times. The gene calls are TRBV27 and TRBJ2-1; 10 bases are shared with TRBD1. The CDR3 covers 13 residues. After removal of 2 bases from V and 8 bases from J, the junction contained 0 bases not matched to a gene. Germline values: CDR1 MNHEY, CDR2 SMNVEV (reference sequence). The CDR3 reads CASSLGTGDEQFF. CDR3 sequence (DNA): TGTGCCAGCAGTTTAGGGACAGGGGATGAGCAGTTCTTC.

V gene TRBV30 combines with J gene TRBJ1-1, with unresolved D. The ends were cut back, 1 base at V and 5 bases at J, with 8 bases in the middle. The CDR3 runs to 12 residues. CDR1 is GTSNPN and CDR2 is SVGIG in the germline V gene (reference sequence). The CDR3 protein is CAWSGGWTEAFF. CDR3 nucleotides: TGTGCCTGGAGTGGGGGATGGACTGAAGCTTTCTTT.

The genes are TRBV4-2 and TRBJ2-7; 12 nucleotides agree with TRBD1. Germline V gene lookup returns CDR1 LGHNA and CDR2 YNFKEQ. The CDR3 is made up of 17 amino acids. V was pared by 0 bases and J by 5 bases, with 8 bases of the junction left unmatched. CDR3 DNA: TGTGCCAGCAGCCAAGAGAGGGGACAGGGGGCGAGTAACGAGCAGTACTTC. Protein: CASSQERGQGASNEQYF.

This clone was observed a few times. The CDR3 loop is CASSVTGASNQPQHF. In DNA, the CDR3 is TGCGCCAGCAGCGTGACAGGGGCTAGCAATCAGCCCCAGCATTTT. The V and J genes are TRBV5-1 and TRBJ1-5; 8 nucleotides line up with TRBD1. V lost 4 bases to trimming and J lost 0 bases; unmatched junction nucleotides: 3. Germline values: CDR1 SGHRS, CDR2 YFSETQ. This CDR3 contains 15 residues.

For this clone: The junction departs from the called germline gene at one end, perhaps through a read error. This chain joins TRBV7-7 and TRBJ2-1, with a tentative D call TRBD2 (6 bases). CDR3 length: 13 amino acids. Germline assignment: CDR1 SSHAT and CDR2 FNYEAQ (reference sequence). The CDR3 nucleotides are TGTGCTAGCAGCGACCGATGGGGGGATGAGCAGTTCTTC. Its protein is CASSDRWGDEQFF.

On this clone: The sample contains more than one DNA sequence encoding this CDR3. The J gene is TRBJ1-2, the V gene TRBV30; D not certain. The CDR3 length is 12 residues. Germline V gives CDR1 GTSNPN, CDR2 SVGIG (reference sequence). Trimming stripped 0 bases from V and 4 bases from J, with 6 bases between. CDR3 residues: CAWSVGGYGYTF. DNA of the CDR3: TGTGCCTGGAGTGTAGGTGGCTATGGCTACACCTTC.

The chain uses TRBV15 and TRBJ2-7; tentative D call: TRBD2 (5 bases). The CDR3 spans 15 residues. V was shortened by 2 bases and J by 0 bases, with 11 bases between the two germline ends. Germline lookup yields CDR1 LNHNV and CDR2 YYDKDF (reference sequence). The CDR3 here is CATSRPTGDSYEQYF. The CDR3, as DNA: TGTGCCACCAGCAGACCCACCGGGGACTCCTACGAGCAGTACTTC.

This clone turned up a few times. The chain has TRBV28 and TRBJ2-7; D may match TRBD1 or TRBD2 (5 bases each). Germline V gene data show CDR1 as MDHEN and CDR2 as SYDVKM. Trimming left V 5 bases short and J 0 bases short, with 17 bases between. The CDR3 covers 16 residues. The CDR3 region has the DNA TGTGCCAGCAGTCGCCTCTCCGGGACGGTCTCCTACGAGCAGTACTTC. It translates to CASSRLSGTVSYEQYF.

This clone was observed a handful of times. The chain links TRBV9 to TRBJ2-6; 12 bases map to TRBD2. The CDR3 covers 18 residues. V lost 3 bases, J lost 3 bases, and 7 bases stayed unmatched. Germline V gene lookup returns CDR1 SGDLS and CDR2 YYNGEE. The DNA of the CDR3 is TGTGCCAGCAGCGCCGGACTAGCGGGAATTTATGGGGCCAACGTCCTGACTTTC. Its protein is CASSAGLAGIYGANVLTF.

This clone was observed many times. This chain uses TRBV7-8 with TRBJ2-1; D is perhaps TRBD1 or TRBD2 (5 bases each). The CDR3 has 14 residues. With 4 bases removed from V and 10 bases from J, the gap between germline ends came to 17 bases. From germline, CDR1 is SGHVS and CDR2 FQNEAQ. The CDR3 loop is CASSSGTTWEEQFF. CDR3 sequence (DNA): TGTGCCAGCAGCTCGGGGACCACATGGGAGGAGCAGTTCTTC.

This clone was picked up a small number of times. CDR3 nucleotide sequence: TGTGCCAGCAGTGAAGCGCTCACAGGGGCTGGGAATTCACCCCTCCACTTT. As protein: CASSEALTGAGNSPLHF. V usage is TRBV6-1 and J usage is TRBJ1-6; 7 nucleotides line up with TRBD1. The CDR3 length is 17 residues. Germline V gene sequence: CDR1 MNHNS, CDR2 SASEGT. The V segment lost 0 bases and the J segment 7 bases; nucleotides outside the gene matches: 9.

J is TRBJ2-2 and V is TRBV7-2, with D perhaps matching TRBD2 (6 bases). V was cut by 0 bases and J by 0 bases, with 8 bases left in between. The germline gives CDR1 SGHTA, CDR2 FQGNSA. This CDR3 contains 16 residues. CDR3 DNA sequence: TGTGCCAGCAGCTTAGCACGACTAGCGAACACCGGGGAGCTGTTTTTT. Residues: CASSLARLANTGELFF. Full variable domain (missing parts from reference TRBV7-2 and TRBJ2-2): GAGVSQSPSNKVTEKGKDVELRCDPISGHTALYWYRQSLGQGLEFLIYFQGNSAPDKSGLPSDRFSAERTGGSVSTLTIQRTQQEDSAVYLCASSLARLANTGELFFGEGSRLTVL.

A few counts support this clone. The J gene is TRBJ1-4, the V gene TRBV2, with D uncertain. CDR1 is SNHLY, CDR2 FYNNEI, per germline. The ends were cut back, 8 bases at V and 8 bases at J, with 6 bases in the middle. The CDR3 totals 10 residues. Written as DNA, the CDR3 is TGTGCCAGCGGCAGGGAAAAACTGTTTTTT. It translates to CASGREKLFF.

The J gene is TRBJ2-1, the V gene TRBV19, with 12 bases lining up with TRBD2. This CDR3 comprises 15 residues. The J segment lost 8 bases and the V segment lost 5 bases, leaving 7 bases of the junction unmatched. Germline CDR1 and CDR2: LNHDA and SQIVND (reference sequence). The CDR3 region has the DNA TGTGCCAGTAGTCAAGGACTAGCGGGGTCGGATGAGCAGTTCTTC. It specifies CASSQGLAGSDEQFF.

The chain carries TRBV30 and TRBJ1-1, with D tentatively TRBD1 (5 bases). CDR1 is GTSNPN and CDR2 is SVGIG in the germline V gene (reference sequence). The CDR3 extends over 14 amino acids. V was shortened by 2 bases and J by 4 bases, with 14 bases between the two germline ends. This CDR3 reads CAWSSMGQGTEAFF. CDR3 DNA: TGTGCCTGGAGTAGTATGGGGCAAGGCACTGAAGCTTTCTTT.

The V call is TRBV5-4, the J call TRBJ2-5, with D hard to call. Germline V CDR1 and CDR2: SGHNT, YYREEE (reference sequence). CDR3 length equals 13 residues. V shed 0 bases and J shed 5 bases, with 8 bases lying between them. CDR3 loop: CASSLAPPETQYF. The CDR3 DNA reads TGTGCCAGCAGCTTGGCACCCCCGGAGACCCAGTACTTC. Variable domain in full (rest from reference TRBV5-4 and TRBJ2-5): ETGVTQSPTHLIKTRGQQVTLRCSSQSGHNTVSWYQQALGQGPQFIFQYYREEENGRGNFPPRFSGLQFPNYSSELNVNALELDDSALYLCASSLAPPETQYFGPGTRLLVL.